Listed here is a single TCR beta chain. Germline CDR1 and CDR2: ENHRY and SYGVKD. Deletions cut 4 bases from V and 2 bases from J, with 6 bases between. This CDR3 has 12 amino acids. The data were taken from a study of shared clonotypes between healthy human individuals. Using immunoSEQ multiplex PCR, the repertoire was profiled, and TCRdb retains in-frame clones only, with some absent. The top ten hold approximately 1.5% of the sample, which has over a million clones, approximately 72% seen once. This receptor was identified in a man between 18 and 35 years old in good health. The gene calls are TRBV10-3 and TRBJ2-7; D is possibly TRBD2 (6 bases). The material sequenced was memory CD4+ T cells sorted from blood. Subset described: CD45RA-negative fraction. In nucleotides, the CDR3 is TGTGCCATCAGTGGGGGGGCCTACGAGCAGTACTTC. It codes for CAISGGAYEQYF.